Sequencing of this T cell receptor beta chain was carried out in a study of response to subunit inactivated influenza vaccine. This clonotype occurred a few times. One entry per CDR3 protein results from TCRdb running MiXCR on the RT-PCR reads. The data contain 500,000 to 700,000 distinct CDR3 sequences, roughly 25% of them seen just once; the ten biggest clones take up approximately 3%. CDR1 and CDR2 (germline): SNHLY, FYNNEI. The V end was cut by 3 bases, the J end by 14 bases, with 14 bases between. This CDR3 is built from 12 residues. These records were also assigned to another study, of T cells expressing NK-cell markers. That paper notes: Making the TCR beta cDNA relied on 5'RACE template switching with UMIs.

The sequence derives from a man aged 50-60 years who received an inactivated influenza vaccine. The chain carries TRBV2 and TRBJ2-1; TRBD1 might be the D (5 bases). Specimen: CD4+ T cells sorted from PBMCs, collected 11 to 12 days after vaccination. CDR3 nucleotides: TGTGCCAGCAGTGAGGTAGTAGGGGCGGAGTTCTTC. Translation gives CASSEVVGAEFF.